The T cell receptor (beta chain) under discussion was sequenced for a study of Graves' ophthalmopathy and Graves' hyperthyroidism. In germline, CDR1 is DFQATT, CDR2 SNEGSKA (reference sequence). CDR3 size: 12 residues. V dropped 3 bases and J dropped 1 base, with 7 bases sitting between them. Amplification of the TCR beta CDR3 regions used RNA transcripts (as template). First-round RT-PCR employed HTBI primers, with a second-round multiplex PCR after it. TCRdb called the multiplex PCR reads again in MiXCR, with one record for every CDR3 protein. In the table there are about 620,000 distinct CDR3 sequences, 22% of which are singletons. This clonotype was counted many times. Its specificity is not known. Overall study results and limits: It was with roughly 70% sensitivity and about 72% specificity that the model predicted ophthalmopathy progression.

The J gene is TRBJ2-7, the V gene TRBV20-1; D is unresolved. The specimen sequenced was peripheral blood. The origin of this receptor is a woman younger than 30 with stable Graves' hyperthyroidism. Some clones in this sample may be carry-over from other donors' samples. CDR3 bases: TGCAGTGCTAGGCGGCAGTCCTACGAGCAGTACTTC. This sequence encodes CSARRQSYEQYF.